The 25 T cell receptor beta chains below come from one sample, sequenced in a study of vaccination and CD4 T cells after COVID-19. These receptors' antigens are unknown. This sample's treatment: 10-day PBMC culture with coronavirus spike peptide pools or control peptides (ViraFEST assay). Once obtained from cultured CD4+ T cells, the DNA was sequenced using the Oncomine TCR Beta short-read assay. One entry per CDR3 protein results from TCRdb running MiXCR on the PCR reads. The top ten hold about 20% of the sample, which has around 8,100 distinct CDR3 sequences, roughly 60% seen once. Specimen: CD4+ T cells from blood, cultured in vitro. Every receptor here comes from a human donor who had recovered from COVID-19.

The chain uses TRBV6-1 and TRBJ1-1; tentatively, D is TRBD1 (5 bases). The germline V and J ends were trimmed by 1 base and 4 bases, with 13 bases remaining between them. The germline V gene encodes CDR1 MNHNS and CDR2 SASEGT. This CDR3 comprises 15 residues. CDR3: CASSEGGALGTEAFF. The CDR3 DNA follows: TGTGCCAGCAGTGAAGGTGGGGCCTTGGGCACTGAAGCTTTCTTT.

The rearrangement links TRBV6-5 to TRBJ2-2; no clear D gene. Germline V CDR1 and CDR2: MNHEY, SVGAGI. V shed 2 bases and J shed 6 bases, with 13 bases lying between them. CDR3 length: 15 amino acids. DNA for the CDR3: TGTGCCAGCAGTTACCTTACAGAGGAGTCCGGGGAGCTGTTTTTT. This encodes CASSYLTEESGELFF.

This clonotype was observed a single time. The chain links TRBV20-1 to TRBJ2-1, with 9 bases fitting TRBD2. Germline CDR1 and CDR2: DFQATT and SNEGSKA (reference sequence). The CDR3 has 17 residues. The V gene end was trimmed by 1 base and the J gene end by 0 bases; junction bases not matched to a gene: 7. For the CDR3, the DNA is TGCAGTGCTAGAGGGGATAGCGGGAGAAGCTCCTACAATGAGCAGTTCTTC. Amino acids: CSARGDSGRSSYNEQFF.

The gene calls are TRBV29-1 and TRBJ1-1; D unclear. V lost 0 bases, J lost 0 bases, and 8 bases lay in between. Germline assignment: CDR1 SQVTM and CDR2 ANQGSEA. CDR3 length equals 14 residues. The CDR3 bases are TGCAGCGTTGAAGAGGTCGCGATGAACACTGAAGCTTTCTTT. Its protein product is CSVEEVAMNTEAFF.

The chain is built from TRBV29-1 and TRBJ2-1, with 9 bases identical to TRBD2. CDR3 length: 13 residues. The V gene's germline CDR1 is SQVTM and CDR2 ANQGSEA. After removal of 3 bases from V and 10 bases from J, the junction contained 7 bases not matched to a gene. CDR3 sequence reads: CSVDPSGGFEQFF. CDR3 nucleotides: TGCAGCGTTGATCCAAGCGGGGGGTTCGAGCAGTTCTTC.

Only a few counts were recorded for this clonotype. The gene calls are TRBV20-1 and TRBJ2-7, with D tentatively TRBD2 (6 bases). The V end lost 1 base, the J end lost 0 bases, and 19 bases lay between the germline ends. CDR1 is DFQATT, CDR2 SNEGSKA, per germline (reference sequence). This CDR3 contains 17 residues. CDR3 loop: CSARGVYWETSSYEQYF. CDR3 DNA: TGCAGTGCTAGAGGAGTATACTGGGAGACTAGCTCCTACGAGCAGTACTTC.

The V gene is TRBV20-1, the J gene TRBJ2-7; maybe TRBD2 (6 bases). Germline lookup yields CDR1 DFQATT and CDR2 SNEGSKA (reference sequence). There are 16 residues in the CDR3. Trimming removed 3 bases at V and 1 base at J, with 19 bases between. CDR3 sequence: CSASAGFATLSYEQYF. CDR3 nucleotides: TGCAGTGCTAGTGCGGGGTTTGCTACCCTATCCTACGAGCAGTACTTC.

The table lists this clonotype with a count of one. The gene calls are TRBV18 and TRBJ1-5; D unclear. The CDR3 loop spans 17 amino acids. Germline V CDR1 and CDR2: KGHSH, LQKENI. V was pared by 3 bases and J by 1 base, with 16 bases between. The CDR3 spells CASSPNRLGTSNQPQHF. The CDR3 region has the DNA TGTGCCAGCTCACCCAACAGATTGGGAACCAGCAATCAGCCCCAGCATTTT.

The chain has TRBV5-6 and TRBJ2-4; D not resolved. The CDR3 length is 15 residues. The V gene lost 3 bases and the J gene lost 1 base, with 11 bases spanning the gap. CDR1 and CDR2 from the germline V gene are SGHDT and YYEEEE. CDR3 loop: CASSSRSGAKNIQYF. As DNA, the CDR3 is TGTGCCAGCAGCTCCCGGTCTGGGGCCAAAAACATTCAGTACTTC.

This chain joins TRBV10-3 and TRBJ2-2; D gene unclear. Germline CDR1 reads ENHRY; CDR2 reads SYGVKD. This CDR3 contains 15 residues. V lost 4 bases, J lost 0 bases, and 9 bases lay in between. The DNA of the CDR3 is TGTGCCATCAGTGCGAGCGAGACGAACACCGGGGAGCTGTTTTTT. It yields the protein CAISASETNTGELFF.

The V and J genes are TRBV5-1 and TRBJ2-7; TRBD1 matches at 9 bases. CDR3 size: 16 residues. CDR1 and CDR2 from the germline V gene are SGHRS and YFSETQ. J gave up 6 bases and V 1 base, and 11 bases lay outside the gene matches. The CDR3 sequence: CASSLYVTGGRGEQYF. CDR3 coding DNA: TGCGCCAGCAGCTTGTACGTGACAGGGGGAAGGGGCGAGCAGTACTTC. Combining the CDR3 with reference TRBV5-1 and TRBJ2-7 gives the whole variable domain KAGVTQTPRYLIKTRGQQVTLSCSPISGHRSVSWYQQTPGQGLQFLFEYFSETQRNKGNFPGRFSGRQFSNSRSEMNVSTLELGDSALYLCASSLYVTGGRGEQYFGPGTRLTVT.

The chain carries TRBV25-1 and TRBJ1-1; D call uncertain. CDR3 length: 13 residues. Trimming shortened V by 0 bases and J by 4 bases, and 6 bases separated the two germline ends. Per the germline V gene, CDR1 is MGHDK and CDR2 is SYGVNS. CDR3 protein: CASSEYSVTEAFF. CDR3 nucleotides: TGTGCCAGCAGTGAATATTCGGTCACTGAAGCTTTCTTT.

A few counts support this clonotype. The gene calls are TRBV28 and TRBJ1-1, with 7 bases aligning to TRBD1. Germline V lookup: CDR1 MDHEN, CDR2 SYDVKM. The V segment lost 5 bases and the J segment 3 bases; nucleotides outside the gene matches: 6. The CDR3 is 14 residues long. CDR3 coding DNA: TGTGCCAGCAGTAAACAGGGGAGGTACACTGAAGCTTTCTTT. It yields the protein CASSKQGRYTEAFF.

This clonotype was seen a few times. The chain recombines TRBV7-2 with TRBJ2-7, with D hard to call. The germline V gene encodes CDR1 SGHTA and CDR2 FQGNSA. The CDR3 has 12 residues. Trimming stripped 5 bases from V and 4 bases from J, with 9 bases between. Here the CDR3 reads CASSPGRYEQYF. Here the CDR3 DNA reads TGTGCCAGCAGCCCAGGTAGATACGAGCAGTACTTC.

This clonotype was seen once. This chain joins TRBV7-9 and TRBJ2-7; D ambiguous. The CDR3 is 11 amino acids. Trimming removed 5 bases at V and 0 bases at J, with 2 bases between. From germline, CDR1 is SEHNR and CDR2 FQNEAQ (reference sequence). CDR3 loop: CASSPSYEQYF. The CDR3 DNA is TGTGCCAGCAGCCCCTCCTACGAGCAGTACTTC. Drawing the rest from reference TRBV7-9 and TRBJ2-7, the complete variable domain is DTGVSQNPRHKITKRGQNVTFRCDPISEHNRLYWYRQTLGQGPEFLTYFQNEAQLEKSRLLSDRFSAERPKGSFSTLEIQRTEQGDSAMYLCASSPSYEQYFGPGTRLTVT.

This clonotype came up once. The rearrangement uses TRBV20-1 and TRBJ2-5; TRBD1 matches 11 bases. J gave up 4 bases and V 0 bases, and 4 bases lay outside the gene matches. Germline V CDR1 and CDR2: DFQATT, SNEGSKA (reference sequence). This CDR3 is 15 amino acids long. The CDR3 DNA follows: TGCAGTGCTAGAGATTTGGACAGGGGGCGAGAGACCCAGTACTTC. It codes for CSARDLDRGRETQYF.

J is TRBJ2-2 and V is TRBV20-1; 12 bases match TRBD2. CDR3 length equals 17 residues. The V and J ends lost 2 bases and 2 bases, in that order; junction bases with no gene match: 6. Germline CDR1 and CDR2: DFQATT and SNEGSKA (reference sequence). CDR3: CSARKASGRVNTGELFF. CDR3 DNA: TGCAGTGCTAGAAAGGCTAGCGGGAGGGTTAACACCGGGGAGCTGTTTTTT.

V is TRBV12-5 and J is TRBJ2-2; 8 bases map to TRBD1. Germline values: CDR1 LGHNT, CDR2 FRNRAP. The CDR3 contains 14 residues. V lost 9 bases, J lost 3 bases, and 6 bases stayed unmatched. DNA for the CDR3: TGTGCTAGCAGACAGGGGACCGACACCGGGGAGCTGTTTTTT. The encoded protein is CASRQGTDTGELFF.

There are a few counts of this clonotype. V usage is TRBV7-9 and J usage is TRBJ1-2; maybe TRBD1 (6 bases). V was trimmed by 4 bases and J by 4 bases, leaving 13 bases between them. The CDR3 runs to 14 residues. Germline CDR1 is SEHNR and CDR2 is FQNEAQ (reference sequence). The CDR3 loop is CASSSARGPYGYTF. DNA for the CDR3: TGTGCCAGCAGCTCAGCCCGGGGGCCCTATGGCTACACCTTC.

V and J are TRBV2 and TRBJ1-2, with 10 bases lining up with TRBD1. V was clipped by 2 bases and J by 7 bases; unmatched bases: 19. The germline V gene encodes CDR1 SNHLY and CDR2 FYNNEI. This CDR3 is 19 amino acids long. The CDR3 spells CASSEHVLGQGSSFGGYTF. The CDR3 DNA reads as TGTGCCAGCAGTGAACATGTCTTGGGACAGGGGTCATCATTCGGTGGCTACACCTTC.

V is TRBV7-9 and J is TRBJ1-1, with a weak D call TRBD1 (6 bases). In germline, CDR1 is SEHNR, CDR2 FQNEAQ (reference sequence). The CDR3 loop spans 16 amino acids. V was clipped by 5 bases and J by 1 base, with 17 bases between them. The CDR3 loop is CASSPRGTFKNTEAFF. CDR3 bases: TGTGCCAGCAGCCCCAGGGGAACATTTAAGAACACTGAAGCTTTCTTT.

The chain is built from TRBV20-1 and TRBJ1-2; weak D call: TRBD1 (6 bases). Trimming removed 6 bases at V and 4 bases at J, with 12 bases between. The CDR3 spans 12 residues. The germline gives CDR1 DFQATT, CDR2 SNEGSKA (reference sequence). Here the CDR3 reads CSAPQGTYGYTF. In nucleotides, the CDR3 is TGCAGTGCGCCACAGGGAACCTATGGCTACACCTTC.

Within the sample, this clonotype is medium-sized. The chain couples TRBV6-1 to TRBJ1-5, with a tentative D call TRBD1 (5 bases). This CDR3 region has 15 residues. Deletions cut 4 bases from V and 6 bases from J, with 16 bases between. From germline, CDR1 is MNHNS and CDR2 SASEGT. The CDR3 loop reads CASSGDGGVGQPQHF. The DNA of the CDR3 is TGTGCCAGCAGTGGCGATGGGGGTGTTGGTCAGCCCCAGCATTTT.

V gene TRBV24-1 combines with J gene TRBJ2-5; 15 positions match TRBD2. Trimming at V came to 4 bases and at J to 5 bases, leaving 4 bases not matched to a gene. Germline lookup yields CDR1 KGHDR and CDR2 SFDVKD. The CDR3 spans 16 residues. CDR3 region: CATSEGTSGRIETQYF. DNA for the CDR3: TGTGCCACCAGTGAGGGGACTAGCGGGAGGATCGAGACCCAGTACTTC.

The V gene is TRBV7-9, the J gene TRBJ1-2; D remains unclear. Germline CDR1 SEHNR, CDR2 FQNEAQ (reference sequence). The CDR3 is 12 amino acids. V was pared by 3 bases and J by 6 bases, with 8 bases between. The CDR3 sequence is CASSFNENGYTF. The CDR3 DNA reads as TGTGCCAGCAGCTTCAACGAAAATGGCTACACCTTC.